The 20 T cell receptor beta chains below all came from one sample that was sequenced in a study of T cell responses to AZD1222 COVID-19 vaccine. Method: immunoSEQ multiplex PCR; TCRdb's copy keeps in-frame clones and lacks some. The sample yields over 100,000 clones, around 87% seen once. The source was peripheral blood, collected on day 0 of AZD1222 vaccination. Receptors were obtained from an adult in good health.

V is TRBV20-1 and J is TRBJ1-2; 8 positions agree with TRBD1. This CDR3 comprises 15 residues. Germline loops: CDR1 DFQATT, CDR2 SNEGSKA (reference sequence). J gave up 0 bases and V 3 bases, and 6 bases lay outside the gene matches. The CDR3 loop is CSASVQGAPNYGYTF. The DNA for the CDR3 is TGCAGTGCTAGTGTGCAGGGGGCGCCTAACTATGGCTACACCTTC.

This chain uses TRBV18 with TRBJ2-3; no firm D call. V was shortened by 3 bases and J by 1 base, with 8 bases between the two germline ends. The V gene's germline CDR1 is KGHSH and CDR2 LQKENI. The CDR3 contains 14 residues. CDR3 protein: CASSPLTRTDTQYF. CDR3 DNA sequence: TGTGCCAGCTCACCGTTGACTCGCACAGATACGCAGTATTTT. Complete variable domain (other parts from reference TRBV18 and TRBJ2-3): NAGVMQNPRHLVRRRGQEARLRCSPMKGHSHVYWYRQLPEEGLKFMVYLQKENIIDESGMPKERFSAEFPKEGPSILRIQQVVRGDSAAYFCASSPLTRTDTQYFGPGTRLTVL.

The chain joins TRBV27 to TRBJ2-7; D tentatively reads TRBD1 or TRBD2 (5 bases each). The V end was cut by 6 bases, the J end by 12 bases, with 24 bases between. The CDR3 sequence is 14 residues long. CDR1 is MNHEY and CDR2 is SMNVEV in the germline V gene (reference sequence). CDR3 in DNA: TGTGCCAGCAGCCCCCGGGGCACAGGTTATGGCATGTACTTC. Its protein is CASSPRGTGYGMYF.

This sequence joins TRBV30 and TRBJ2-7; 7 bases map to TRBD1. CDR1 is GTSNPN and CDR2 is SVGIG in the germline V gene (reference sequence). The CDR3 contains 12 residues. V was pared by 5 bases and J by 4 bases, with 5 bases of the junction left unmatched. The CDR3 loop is CAWGLQGYEQYF. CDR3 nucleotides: TGTGCCTGGGGATTACAGGGGTACGAGCAGTACTTC.

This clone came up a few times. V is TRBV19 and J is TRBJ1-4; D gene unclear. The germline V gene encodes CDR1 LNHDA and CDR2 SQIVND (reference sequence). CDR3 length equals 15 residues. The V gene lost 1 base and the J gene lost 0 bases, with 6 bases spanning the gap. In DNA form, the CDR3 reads TGTGCCAGTAGTATAGTGGGAGCAACTAATGAAAAACTGTTTTTT. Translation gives CASSIVGATNEKLFF.

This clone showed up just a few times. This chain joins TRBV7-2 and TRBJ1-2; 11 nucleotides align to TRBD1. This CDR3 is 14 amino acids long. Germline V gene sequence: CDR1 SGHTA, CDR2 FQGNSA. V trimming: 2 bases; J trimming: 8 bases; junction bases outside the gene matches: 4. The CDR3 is CASSLRGQGEGYTF. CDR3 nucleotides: TGTGCCAGCAGCTTAAGGGGACAGGGGGAAGGCTACACCTTC.

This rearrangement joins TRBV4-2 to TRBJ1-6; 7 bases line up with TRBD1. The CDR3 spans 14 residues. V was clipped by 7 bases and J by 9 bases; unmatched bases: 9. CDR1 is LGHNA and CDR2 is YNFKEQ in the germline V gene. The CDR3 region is CASTPRTGTSPLHF. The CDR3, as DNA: TGTGCCAGCACCCCCCGGACAGGCACTTCACCCCTCCACTTT.

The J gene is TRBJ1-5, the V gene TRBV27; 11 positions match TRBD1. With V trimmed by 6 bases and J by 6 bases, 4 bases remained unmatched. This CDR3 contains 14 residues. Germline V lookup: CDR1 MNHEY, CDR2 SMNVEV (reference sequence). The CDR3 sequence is CASSTGQGVQPQHF. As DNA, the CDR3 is TGTGCCAGCAGCACGGGACAGGGGGTTCAGCCCCAGCATTTT.

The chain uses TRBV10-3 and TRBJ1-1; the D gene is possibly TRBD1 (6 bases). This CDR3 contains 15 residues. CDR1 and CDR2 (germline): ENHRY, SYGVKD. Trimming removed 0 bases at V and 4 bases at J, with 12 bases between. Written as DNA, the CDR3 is TGTGCCATCAGTGAGTCGATCAAGGGGGGCACTGAAGCTTTCTTT. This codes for CAISESIKGGTEAFF.

The CDR3 protein is CASGPGAGEIDTQYF. The CDR3 DNA reads as TGTGCCAGCGGCCCTGGGGCGGGAGAAATAGATACGCAGTATTTT. V usage is TRBV7-6 and J usage is TRBJ2-3; 7 nucleotides line up with TRBD2. J was trimmed by 5 bases and V by 8 bases; bases with no gene match: 13. CDR3 size: 15 residues. Germline V gene sequence: CDR1 SGHVS, CDR2 FNYEAQ.

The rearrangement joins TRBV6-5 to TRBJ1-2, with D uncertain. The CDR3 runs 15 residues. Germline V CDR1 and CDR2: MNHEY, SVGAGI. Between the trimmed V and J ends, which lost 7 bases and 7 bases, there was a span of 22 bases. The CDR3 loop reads CASNLRQPGESGYTF. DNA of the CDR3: TGTGCCAGCAACTTGAGGCAGCCGGGTGAGAGTGGCTACACCTTC.

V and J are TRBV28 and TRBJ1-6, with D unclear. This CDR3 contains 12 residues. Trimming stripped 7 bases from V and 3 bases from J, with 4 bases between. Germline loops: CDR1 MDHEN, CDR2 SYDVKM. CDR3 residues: CASNLYNSPLHF. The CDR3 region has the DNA TGTGCCAGCAACCTCTATAATTCACCCCTCCACTTT.

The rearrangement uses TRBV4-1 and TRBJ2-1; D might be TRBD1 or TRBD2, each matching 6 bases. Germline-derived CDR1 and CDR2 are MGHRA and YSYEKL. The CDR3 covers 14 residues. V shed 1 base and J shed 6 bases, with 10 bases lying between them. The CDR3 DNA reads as TGCGCCAGCAGCCAAGTACGGGGGCGCAATGAGCAGTTCTTC. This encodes CASSQVRGRNEQFF.

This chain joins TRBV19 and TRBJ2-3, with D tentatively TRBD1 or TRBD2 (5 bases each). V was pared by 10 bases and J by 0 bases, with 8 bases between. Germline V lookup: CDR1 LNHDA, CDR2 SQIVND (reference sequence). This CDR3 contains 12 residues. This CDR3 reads CAIRDSTDTQYF. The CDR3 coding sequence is TGTGCCATCCGGGACAGCACAGATACGCAGTATTTT.

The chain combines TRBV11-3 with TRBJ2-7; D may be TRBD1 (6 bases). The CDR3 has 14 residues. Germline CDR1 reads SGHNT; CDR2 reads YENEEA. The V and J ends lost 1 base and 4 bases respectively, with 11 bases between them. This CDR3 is CASSLVTRGYEQYF. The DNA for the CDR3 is TGTGCCAGCAGCTTAGTGACCAGGGGTTACGAGCAGTACTTC.

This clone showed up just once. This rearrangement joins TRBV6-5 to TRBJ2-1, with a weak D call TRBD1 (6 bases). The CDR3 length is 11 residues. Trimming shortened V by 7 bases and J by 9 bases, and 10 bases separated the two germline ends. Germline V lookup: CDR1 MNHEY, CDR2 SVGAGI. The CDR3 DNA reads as TGTGCCAGCATTCTAGGGGGTGAGCAGTTCTTC. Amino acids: CASILGGEQFF.

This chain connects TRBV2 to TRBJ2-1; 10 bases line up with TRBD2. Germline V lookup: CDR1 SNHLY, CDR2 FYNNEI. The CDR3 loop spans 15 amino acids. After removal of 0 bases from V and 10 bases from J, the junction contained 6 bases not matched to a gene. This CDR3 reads CASSEAVGLAEEQFF. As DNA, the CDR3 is TGTGCCAGCAGTGAAGCGGTAGGACTAGCGGAAGAGCAGTTCTTC.

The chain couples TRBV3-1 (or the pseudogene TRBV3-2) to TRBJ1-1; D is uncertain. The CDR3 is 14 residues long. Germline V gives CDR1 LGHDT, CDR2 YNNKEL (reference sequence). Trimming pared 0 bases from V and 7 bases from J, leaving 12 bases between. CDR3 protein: CASSQENRVNEAFF. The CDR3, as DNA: TGTGCCAGCAGCCAAGAAAATCGGGTTAATGAAGCTTTCTTT.

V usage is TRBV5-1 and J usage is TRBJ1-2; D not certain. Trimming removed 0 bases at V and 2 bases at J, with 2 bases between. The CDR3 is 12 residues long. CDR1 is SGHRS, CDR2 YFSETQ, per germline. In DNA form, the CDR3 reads TGCGCCAGCAGCTTGGAAAACTATGGCTACACCTTC. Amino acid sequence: CASSLENYGYTF.

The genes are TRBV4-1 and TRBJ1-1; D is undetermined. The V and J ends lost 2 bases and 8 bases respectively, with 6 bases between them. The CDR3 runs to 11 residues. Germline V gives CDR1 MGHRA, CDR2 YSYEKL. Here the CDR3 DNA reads TGCGCCAGCAGCCAATGGACCGAAGCTTTCTTT. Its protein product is CASSQWTEAFF.